Described below is a single T cell receptor beta chain sequence and its context. As yet, its antigen is unknown. These data originate in a study of identifying expanded T cells in peripheral blood. Sequencing was performed with immunoSEQ multiplex PCR; in TCRdb, only in-frame clones are kept and a portion is missing. Among about 94,000 clones listed, around 90% were seen once. The ends lost 5 bases at V and 3 bases at J; junction bases unmatched: 7. Germline V gives CDR1 SEHNR, CDR2 FQNEAQ (reference sequence). The CDR3 covers 16 residues. Findings and caveats of the study: About 1.2 clones differed between technical replicates, versus around 15 and 19 over time.

The TCR sequence derives from a person aged 18 to 75 in good health. The sequencing sample was made of blood. The gene calls are TRBV7-9 and TRBJ2-1; 10 bases align to TRBD2. The CDR3 DNA is TGTGCCAGCAGCCCTTACTCTAGCGGGGGCTACAATGAGCAGTTCTTC. Translated: CASSPYSSGGYNEQFF.